The 30 T cell receptor beta chains given below trace back to one sample, sequenced in a study of shared clonotypes between healthy human individuals. Generated by immunoSEQ multiplex PCR, the TCRdb table keeps only in-frame clones and is missing some. The repertoire holds millions of clones, with approximately 90% as singletons. Material for sequencing was naive CD4+ T cells sorted from blood. Subset noted: CD45RA+ positively selected. Receptor source: a young man in good health.

The chain links TRBV11-1 to TRBJ1-6; the match to TRBD1 covers 10 bases. With 4 bases clipped from V and 9 bases from J, the junction kept 3 bases outside the gene matches. The length of the CDR3 is 14 residues. Germline-derived CDR1 and CDR2 are SGHAT and FQDESV (reference sequence). DNA of the CDR3: TGTGCCAGCAGCTCGACAGGGGGCTCTTCACCCCTCCACTTT. It specifies CASSSTGGSSPLHF.

The chain combines TRBV28 with TRBJ2-7; TRBD2 might be the D (6 bases). CDR1 is MDHEN, CDR2 SYDVKM, per germline. This CDR3 contains 12 residues. The V end lost 6 bases, the J end lost 6 bases, and 12 bases lay between the germline ends. CDR3 sequence reads: CASRRTGVEQYF. As DNA, the CDR3 is TGTGCCAGCAGAAGGACGGGGGTCGAGCAGTACTTC.

This clone appeared once. The CDR3: CASSLSLPALEAFF. The CDR3, as DNA: TGTGCCAGCAGTTTATCTTTGCCAGCCCTTGAAGCTTTCTTT. The J gene is TRBJ1-1, the V gene TRBV27; D remains ambiguous. The CDR3 runs 14 residues. Trimming left V 0 bases short and J 7 bases short, with 12 bases between. Germline loops: CDR1 MNHEY, CDR2 SMNVEV (reference sequence).

About this clone itself: This specimen includes other DNA sequences encoding the same CDR3. V gene TRBV18 combines with J gene TRBJ1-6; maybe TRBD1 (6 bases). Trimming took 0 bases from V and 5 from J, leaving 8 bases between them. Per germline, CDR1 KGHSH and CDR2 LQKENI. This CDR3 comprises 15 residues. CDR3 coding DNA: TGTGCCAGCTCACCACCGGGACAAAATAATTCACCCCTCCACTTT. It encodes CASSPPGQNNSPLHF.

Notes on this clone: Other DNA sequences in this sample translate to the same CDR3. The J gene is TRBJ2-7, the V gene TRBV5-1; D perhaps matches TRBD1 (6 bases). CDR1 is SGHRS, CDR2 YFSETQ, per germline. The CDR3 contains 12 residues. V lost 2 bases to trimming and J lost 3 bases, with 6 bases between them. CDR3 loop: CASSLQGYEQYF. DNA for the CDR3: TGCGCCAGCAGCTTACAGGGCTACGAGCAGTACTTC.

The chain combines TRBV4-1 with TRBJ2-7; TRBD2 might be the D (5 bases). The length of the CDR3 is 14 residues. Per germline, CDR1 MGHRA and CDR2 YSYEKL. Trimming removed 0 bases from V and 6 bases from J, with 12 bases in between. CDR3 amino acids: CASSQDRIGGEQYF. As DNA, the CDR3 is TGCGCCAGCAGCCAAGACCGCATTGGAGGCGAGCAGTACTTC.

The chain carries TRBV2 and TRBJ2-3; D is perhaps TRBD1 (5 bases). CDR1 SNHLY and CDR2 FYNNEI come from the germline V gene. The CDR3 is 14 amino acids. Trimming pared 6 bases from V and 0 bases from J, leaving 10 bases between. Written as DNA, the CDR3 is TGTGCCAGCAGAAGGGGCCCTAGCACAGATACGCAGTATTTT. Its translation: CASRRGPSTDTQYF.

The V call is TRBV6-6, the J call TRBJ1-1; tentatively, D is TRBD1 (6 bases). The length of the CDR3 is 14 residues. Germline V gives CDR1 MNHNY, CDR2 SVGAGI (reference sequence). V lost 6 bases and J 10 bases, leaving 21 bases between the germline ends. The CDR3 here is CASRVDSSSLAAFF. The CDR3 coding sequence is TGTGCCAGCAGAGTGGACAGTTCTTCACTAGCAGCTTTCTTT.

J is TRBJ1-3 and V is TRBV7-2; no clear D. Trimming cost V 1 base and J 2 bases, with 12 bases left between them. CDR3 length equals 16 residues. In germline, CDR1 is SGHTA, CDR2 FQGNSA. CDR3: CASSLEVLGTGNTIYF. Written as DNA, the CDR3 is TGTGCCAGCAGCTTAGAGGTGCTTGGGACTGGAAACACCATATATTTT.

This sequence joins TRBV7-8 and TRBJ1-1, with D perhaps TRBD1 (6 bases). Germline loops: CDR1 SGHVS, CDR2 FQNEAQ. Trimming pared 0 bases from V and 6 bases from J, leaving 14 bases between. CDR3 size: 15 residues. This CDR3 is CASSLAGGWGPEAFF. The CDR3 DNA sequence: TGTGCCAGCAGCTTAGCAGGCGGGTGGGGGCCTGAAGCTTTCTTT.

J is TRBJ2-5 and V is TRBV5-1; 7 nucleotides align to TRBD1. CDR1 and CDR2 (germline): SGHRS, YFSETQ. Trimming removed 3 bases from V and 5 bases from J; junction bases left unmatched: 7. The CDR3 is 14 amino acids. CDR3 residues: CASSWTGLGETQYF. The CDR3 bases are TGCGCCAGCAGCTGGACAGGCCTTGGCGAGACCCAGTACTTC.

Comments on this clone: Other DNA variants within this sample encode the same CDR3. This sequence joins TRBV6-1 and TRBJ1-2; 8 bases line up with TRBD1. The V segment lost 6 bases and the J segment 2 bases; nucleotides outside the gene matches: 2. There are 13 residues in the CDR3. Germline CDR1 and CDR2: MNHNS and SASEGT. The DNA for the CDR3 is TGTGCCAGCAGGAGACAGGGGAACTATGGCTACACCTTC. Protein: CASRRQGNYGYTF.

This rearrangement joins TRBV27 to TRBJ1-4, with 9 bases fitting TRBD1. Per germline, CDR1 MNHEY and CDR2 SMNVEV (reference sequence). The length of the CDR3 is 15 residues. After removal of 4 bases from V and 8 bases from J, the junction contained 8 bases not matched to a gene. CDR3 in amino acids: CASSSGTGLGEKLFF. Written as DNA, the CDR3 is TGTGCCAGCAGTTCTGGGACAGGGTTAGGGGAAAAACTGTTTTTT.

The V call is TRBV11-3, the J call TRBJ2-2; D possibly uses TRBD1 or TRBD2 (6 bases each). Germline values: CDR1 SGHNT, CDR2 YENEEA. The CDR3 consists of 13 residues. Trimming removed 5 bases at V and 5 bases at J, with 9 bases between. CDR3 sequence: CASSEGGTGELFF. CDR3 DNA: TGTGCCAGCAGCGAGGGGGGTACCGGGGAGCTGTTTTTT.

J is TRBJ1-2 and V is TRBV19; 8 bases are a match to TRBD1. J lost 4 bases, V lost 3 bases, and 13 bases had no gene match. This CDR3 region has 17 residues. Looked up from germline, CDR1 is LNHDA and CDR2 is SQIVND (reference sequence). The CDR3: CASSMFSPQGASYGYTF. Written as DNA, the CDR3 is TGTGCCAGTAGTATGTTCTCGCCTCAGGGGGCTAGCTATGGCTACACCTTC.

This chain joins TRBV18 and TRBJ1-2; D is uncertain. V lost 0 bases, J lost 7 bases, and 12 bases lay in between. Germline CDR1 reads KGHSH; CDR2 reads LQKENI. The CDR3 covers 14 residues. CDR3 in DNA: TGTGCCAGCTCACCACCGTCGAGGTCCTTTGGCTACACCTTC. Protein product: CASSPPSRSFGYTF.

The chain uses TRBV28 and TRBJ2-7; weak D call: TRBD2 (5 bases). Trimming removed 5 bases at V and 3 bases at J, with 11 bases between. Germline V gene data show CDR1 as MDHEN and CDR2 as SYDVKM. This CDR3 has 13 residues. CDR3: CASSASAGYEQYF. CDR3 coding DNA: TGTGCCAGCAGTGCGAGCGCGGGCTACGAGCAGTACTTC.

This clone occurred once. The rearrangement uses TRBV14 and TRBJ2-7, with 13 nucleotides matching TRBD2. Trimming at V came to 5 bases and at J to 3 bases, leaving 7 bases not matched to a gene. This CDR3 is built from 16 residues. The germline V gene encodes CDR1 SGHDN and CDR2 FVKESK. The CDR3 loop is CASSKGRTSGSYEQYF. DNA for the CDR3: TGTGCCAGCAGCAAAGGCAGGACTAGCGGGAGCTACGAGCAGTACTTC.

This clone was seen just once. The chain joins TRBV6-5 to TRBJ2-3; 10 bases agree with TRBD2. The CDR3 consists of 14 residues. V dropped 10 bases and J dropped 8; count of bases not matched to a gene: 12. Germline lookup yields CDR1 MNHEY and CDR2 SVGAGI. This CDR3 is CATHEGLAPGTQYF. The CDR3, as DNA: TGTGCCACCCACGAGGGACTAGCGCCCGGTACGCAGTATTTT.

This chain uses TRBV7-9 with TRBJ2-5; the match to TRBD1 covers 7 bases. With 5 bases clipped from V and 5 bases from J, the junction kept 8 bases outside the gene matches. The CDR3 runs 14 residues. Germline V CDR1 and CDR2: SEHNR, FQNEAQ (reference sequence). The CDR3 nucleotides are TGTGCCAGCAGCCCCAGGGGGAGTAGCGAGACCCAGTACTTC. This gives the protein CASSPRGSSETQYF. Full variable domain (remainder filled in from reference TRBV7-9 and TRBJ2-5): DTGVSQNPRHKITKRGQNVTFRCDPISEHNRLYWYRQTLGQGPEFLTYFQNEAQLEKSRLLSDRFSAERPKGSFSTLEIQRTEQGDSAMYLCASSPRGSSETQYFGPGTRLLVL.

V gene TRBV7-2 combines with J gene TRBJ2-4; 7 nucleotides align to TRBD2. The V gene end was trimmed by 5 bases and the J gene end by 4 bases; junction bases not matched to a gene: 14. Germline V gene lookup returns CDR1 SGHTA and CDR2 FQGNSA. This CDR3 is 17 amino acids long. The CDR3 spells CASSQTRGLSSKNIQYF. CDR3 bases: TGTGCCAGCAGCCAAACCCGGGGACTAAGTTCTAAAAACATTCAGTACTTC.

CDR3 nucleotides: TGTGCCTGGATAGCGGGATCCAAAAACATTCAGTACTTC. It codes for CAWIAGSKNIQYF. The chain has TRBV30 and TRBJ2-4; 8 bases are shared with TRBD2. The ends lost 4 bases at V and 2 bases at J; junction bases unmatched: 1. CDR1 is GTSNPN and CDR2 is SVGIG in the germline V gene (reference sequence). This CDR3 contains 13 residues.

V is TRBV19 and J is TRBJ2-2; D gene uncertain. Germline V CDR1 and CDR2: LNHDA, SQIVND (reference sequence). This CDR3 has 14 residues. The ends were cut back, 7 bases at V and 2 bases at J, with 11 bases in the middle. This chain's CDR3 is CASKNRINTGELFF. In DNA, the CDR3 is TGTGCCAGTAAAAACAGAATTAACACCGGGGAGCTGTTTTTT.

This clone was counted only a few times. The chain carries TRBV19 and TRBJ1-5; 10 positions match TRBD1. With V trimmed by 8 bases and J by 6 bases, 7 bases remained unmatched. Per the germline V gene, CDR1 is LNHDA and CDR2 is SQIVND (reference sequence). There are 14 residues in the CDR3. In nucleotides, the CDR3 is TGTGCCAGTTTGGAGACAGGGGGCCCTCAGCCCCAGCATTTT. Residues: CASLETGGPQPQHF.

J is TRBJ1-1 and V is TRBV10-3; D is perhaps TRBD1 (6 bases). The CDR3 has 14 residues. V was pared by 0 bases and J by 4 bases, with 9 bases between. CDR1 is ENHRY and CDR2 is SYGVKD in the germline V gene. As DNA, the CDR3 is TGTGCCATCAGTGAGTCGGCAGGGGTCACTGAAGCTTTCTTT. Translated, it gives CAISESAGVTEAFF.

The rearrangement joins TRBV19 to TRBJ1-5, with 8 nucleotides matching TRBD1. The V and J ends lost 7 bases and 3 bases, in that order; junction bases with no gene match: 8. The length of the CDR3 is 15 residues. The germline CDR1 and CDR2 sequences are LNHDA and SQIVND (reference sequence). The CDR3 here is CASNSGTGPNQPQHF. Here the CDR3 DNA reads TGTGCCAGTAACTCCGGGACAGGACCCAATCAGCCCCAGCATTTT.

The chain combines TRBV9 with TRBJ2-1, with a possible D match to TRBD2 (6 bases). Per germline, CDR1 SGDLS and CDR2 YYNGEE. V gave up 3 bases and J gave up 4 bases, with 8 bases separating them. The CDR3 is 13 amino acids. CDR3 nucleotides: TGTGCCAGCAGCGGGGGGGATTACAATGAGCAGTTCTTC. It encodes CASSGGDYNEQFF. Together with reference TRBV9 and TRBJ2-1, the CDR3 gives the full variable domain: DSGVTQTPKHLITATGQRVTLRCSPRSGDLSVYWYQQSLDQGLQFLIQYYNGEERAKGNILERFSAQQFPDLHSELNLSSLELGDSALYFCASSGGDYNEQFFGPGTRLTVL.

This chain links TRBV27 with TRBJ1-2; 7 nucleotides agree with TRBD1. Germline assignment: CDR1 MNHEY and CDR2 SMNVEV (reference sequence). The CDR3 is 15 amino acids. V was clipped by 4 bases and J by 4 bases; unmatched bases: 9. CDR3 sequence (DNA): TGTGCCAGCAGTTACCACCGGACAGGCAGCTATGGCTACACCTTC. Translating gives CASSYHRTGSYGYTF.

Remarks on this clone: The same CDR3 is also encoded by other DNA sequences in this sample. V gene TRBV18 combines with J gene TRBJ1-1; D is possibly TRBD1 (5 bases). Between the trimmed V and J ends, which lost 3 bases and 1 base, there was a span of 9 bases. The CDR3 is 14 amino acids. Looked up from germline, CDR1 is KGHSH and CDR2 is LQKENI. The DNA of the CDR3 is TGTGCCAGCTCACCCTCAGGGACGAACACTGAAGCTTTCTTT. Protein product: CASSPSGTNTEAFF.

This chain joins TRBV6-6 and TRBJ2-7; TRBD2 agrees at 10 bases. V shed 0 bases, J shed 5 bases, and the junction held 7 bases outside the gene matches. The germline gives CDR1 MNHNY, CDR2 SVGAGI (reference sequence). The CDR3 has 16 residues. CDR3 bases: TGTGCCAGCAGTTACTCTCCTAGCGGGAGATGGAACGAGCAGTACTTC. Its protein is CASSYSPSGRWNEQYF.